This T cell receptor beta chain was documented in a study of technical replicates of blood from a handful of donors. V gave up 4 bases and J gave up 2 bases; unmatched junction bases: 4. The germline V gene has CDR1 SGHNT and CDR2 YYREEE (reference sequence). The CDR3 is 15 amino acids. Measured with immunoSEQ multiplex PCR; TCRdb has only the in-frame clones, and not every one. The sample lists 67,000 or so clones, around 90% seen once, with roughly 0.36% in the top ten. Sequencing used T cells isolated from PBMCs. The TCR originated in a human donor in good health. The J gene is TRBJ2-7, the V gene TRBV5-4; 12 bases fit TRBD2. DNA of the CDR3: TGTGCCAGCAGCCGGACTAGCGGGACTCCCTACGAGCAGTACTTC. Translation: CASSRTSGTPYEQYF.